These 27 T cell receptor beta chains were sequenced from one sample in a study of blood T cell repertoires in COVID-19. Repertoires were generated with immunoSEQ multiplex PCR, while TCRdb's copy carries only in-frame clones and drops some. The sample records 200,000 to 250,000 clones, 82% being singletons. Sequenced sample: peripheral blood. Receptor source: a woman of 80 years or more with COVID-19, enrolled during active disease.

The rearrangement links TRBV4-2 to TRBJ1-6; D is possibly TRBD1 (6 bases). Trimming shortened V by 1 base and J by 10 bases, and 20 bases separated the two germline ends. The V gene's germline CDR1 is LGHNA and CDR2 YNFKEQ. This CDR3 spans 17 amino acids. The CDR3 DNA sequence: TGTGCCAGCAGCCAAGTCGGCGGCGGGGGCCGGCACTCACCCCTCCACTTT. Translated: CASSQVGGGGRHSPLHF.

The V call is TRBV3-1 (or the pseudogene TRBV3-2), the J call TRBJ2-6; 7 positions agree with TRBD1. From germline, CDR1 is LGHDT and CDR2 YNNKEL (reference sequence). The CDR3 contains 15 residues. The J segment lost 4 bases and the V segment lost 11 bases, leaving 11 bases of the junction unmatched. The CDR3 nucleotides are TGTGCCGGAACATACAGGGGCGCAGGGGCCAACGTCCTGACTTTC. It encodes CAGTYRGAGANVLTF.

The chain links TRBV4-2 to TRBJ1-6, with TRBD1 as a possible D gene (5 bases). The germline V gene has CDR1 LGHNA and CDR2 YNFKEQ. V was pared by 3 bases and J by 0 bases, with 9 bases between. CDR3 length: 16 residues. The CDR3 coding sequence is TGTGCCAGCAGCCAGGACACAAGCTCCTATAATTCACCCCTCCACTTT. Its protein product is CASSQDTSSYNSPLHF.

The V and J genes are TRBV7-8 and TRBJ1-6; D not certain. The CDR3 spans 15 residues. Germline loops: CDR1 SGHVS, CDR2 FQNEAQ. Trimming pared 3 bases from V and 9 bases from J, leaving 15 bases between. The CDR3: CASSLAGMVGSPLHF. CDR3 nucleotides: TGTGCCAGCAGCTTGGCGGGTATGGTTGGTTCACCCCTCCACTTT.

With respect to this clone: Other DNA sequences in this sample translate to the same CDR3. CDR3 sequence reads: CASSFRGNTEAFF. DNA for the CDR3: TGTGCCAGCAGTTTTAGGGGGAACACTGAAGCTTTCTTT. This chain joins TRBV27 and TRBJ1-1; a weak D match, TRBD1 (5 bases). This CDR3 spans 13 amino acids. V lost 3 bases to trimming and J lost 1 base, with 6 bases between them. Germline CDR1 MNHEY, CDR2 SMNVEV (reference sequence).

This clone was observed a single time. The V call is TRBV12-3 or TRBV12-4, the J call TRBJ1-1, with a tentative D call TRBD1 (6 bases). The CDR3 is 12 amino acids. Trimming pared 7 bases from V and 2 bases from J, leaving 8 bases between. The CDR3 nucleotides read TGTGCCAGCATAGGGGGAAACACTGAAGCTTTCTTT. This sequence encodes CASIGGNTEAFF.

V is TRBV25-1 and J is TRBJ1-3; a weak D match, TRBD1 (5 bases). Trimming pared 4 bases from V and 4 bases from J, leaving 14 bases between. Germline V lookup: CDR1 MGHDK, CDR2 SYGVNS. The CDR3 length is 15 residues. The chain's CDR3 is CASSGSQGLGNTIYF. The CDR3 nucleotides read TGTGCCAGCAGTGGCTCCCAGGGATTAGGAAACACCATATATTTT.

The chain employs TRBV11-2 and TRBJ2-2, with D perhaps TRBD1 (5 bases). Germline CDR1 reads SGHAT; CDR2 reads FQNNGV. Trimming left V 5 bases short and J 1 base short, with 8 bases between. The CDR3 sequence is 14 residues long. This chain's CDR3 is CASSPGQNTGELFF. The DNA of the CDR3 is TGTGCCAGCAGCCCAGGACAGAACACCGGGGAGCTGTTTTTT.

The rearrangement joins TRBV6-2 or TRBV6-3 to TRBJ2-1; the match to TRBD1 covers 7 bases. The CDR3 has 15 residues. Germline V gives CDR1 MNHEY, CDR2 SVGEGT. J gave up 0 bases and V 5 bases, and 4 bases lay outside the gene matches. CDR3 DNA sequence: TGTGCCAGCAGTCAGGGACAGAGCTCCTACAATGAGCAGTTCTTC. Translated, it gives CASSQGQSSYNEQFF.

This clone was observed a few times. The chain has TRBV30 and TRBJ2-1; the match to TRBD1 covers 9 bases. J lost 8 bases, V lost 0 bases, and 8 bases had no gene match. Germline CDR1 is GTSNPN and CDR2 is SVGIG (reference sequence). The CDR3 covers 15 residues. DNA of the CDR3: TGTGCCTGGAGTGTATTAACAGGGGGCATAGATGAGCAGTTCTTC. Its protein product is CAWSVLTGGIDEQFF.

The chain links TRBV7-9 to TRBJ2-1; 7 bases line up with TRBD2. Germline V gives CDR1 SEHNR, CDR2 FQNEAQ (reference sequence). V lost 4 bases to trimming and J lost 4 bases; unmatched junction nucleotides: 7. There are 15 residues in the CDR3. The chain's CDR3 is CASSSPGGGYNEQFF. For the CDR3, the DNA is TGTGCCAGCAGCTCCCCGGGGGGAGGGTACAATGAGCAGTTCTTC.

The chain is built from TRBV27 and TRBJ2-1; the D gene is possibly TRBD2 (6 bases). V was shortened by 1 base and J by 7 bases, with 8 bases between the two germline ends. CDR3 length equals 13 residues. Germline CDR1 is MNHEY and CDR2 is SMNVEV (reference sequence). This CDR3 is CASSLYGGNEQFF. The CDR3 DNA sequence: TGTGCCAGCAGTTTATATGGGGGGAATGAGCAGTTCTTC.

The chain has TRBV19 and TRBJ2-1; TRBD2 matches at 10 bases. J gave up 7 bases and V 7 bases, and 7 bases lay outside the gene matches. The CDR3 length is 14 residues. Germline V lookup: CDR1 LNHDA, CDR2 SQIVND (reference sequence). The CDR3 protein is CASTISGRSNEQFF. CDR3 DNA: TGTGCCAGTACTATTAGCGGGAGGAGTAATGAGCAGTTCTTC.

The gene calls are TRBV28 and TRBJ1-2; TRBD1 might be the D (6 bases). The CDR3 spans 15 residues. Germline CDR1 MDHEN, CDR2 SYDVKM. Between the trimmed V and J ends, which lost 7 bases and 3 bases, there was a span of 18 bases. The CDR3 loop reads CASTGGGLRDYGYTF. The CDR3 region has the DNA TGTGCCAGCACCGGGGGGGGCCTTCGGGACTATGGCTACACCTTC.

V and J are TRBV28 and TRBJ1-1; no clear D gene. V shed 5 bases and J shed 5 bases, with 9 bases lying between them. The V gene's germline CDR1 is MDHEN and CDR2 SYDVKM. The CDR3 consists of 12 residues. Written as DNA, the CDR3 is TGTGCCAGCAGTAAGTGGGAGACTGAAGCTTTCTTT. Its translation is CASSKWETEAFF.

The V and J genes are TRBV5-6 and TRBJ1-2; perhaps TRBD1 as D (5 bases). CDR1 is SGHDT and CDR2 is YYEEEE in the germline V gene. The ends were cut back, 7 bases at V and 6 bases at J, with 16 bases in the middle. This CDR3 is 13 amino acids long. The CDR3 region has the DNA TGTGCCAGCCAAACGGGACTTAGGGATGGCTACACCTTC. This translates into CASQTGLRDGYTF.

This clone was seen more than once but under ten times. The rearrangement links TRBV18 to TRBJ2-2; D is ambiguous. The CDR3 has 17 residues. The germline V gene has CDR1 KGHSH and CDR2 LQKENI. V was cut by 2 bases and J by 0 bases, with 13 bases left in between. The CDR3 coding sequence is TGTGCCAGCTCACCAAGAGGAATGAGGCCGAACACCGGGGAGCTGTTTTTT. This encodes CASSPRGMRPNTGELFF.

The chain uses TRBV19 and TRBJ1-2; 7 nucleotides align to TRBD1. The CDR3 is 19 amino acids. V lost 5 bases and J lost 3; bases outside the gene matches: 21. From germline, CDR1 is LNHDA and CDR2 SQIVND (reference sequence). CDR3 DNA: TGTGCCAGTAGTCAGCGGCTGGGACAGCCCCTTTCCCTTTACTATGGCTACACCTTC. Translation gives CASSQRLGQPLSLYYGYTF. The entire variable domain, with the rest obtained from reference TRBV19 and TRBJ1-2, is as follows: DGGITQSPKYLFRKEGQNVTLSCEQNLNHDAMYWYRQDPGQGLRLIYYSQIVNDFQKGDIAEGYSVSREKKESFPLTVTSAQKNPTAFYLCASSQRLGQPLSLYYGYTFGSGTRLTVV.

This rearrangement joins TRBV5-4 to TRBJ1-2, with D possibly TRBD1 on 5 matching bases. This CDR3 contains 13 residues. Germline values: CDR1 SGHNT, CDR2 YYREEE (reference sequence). V was clipped by 0 bases and J by 4 bases, with 7 bases between them. The CDR3 loop reads CASSLGGSYGYTF. The CDR3 nucleotides read TGTGCCAGCAGCTTGGGGGGCTCCTATGGCTACACCTTC.

The CDR3 nucleotides read TGTGCCAGCACCCTAAACGGGGGACAGGGTTATGGCTACACCTTC. It encodes CASTLNGGQGYGYTF. The chain has TRBV6-6 and TRBJ1-2; TRBD1 agrees at 9 bases. The CDR3 contains 15 residues. Germline V CDR1 and CDR2: MNHNY, SVGAGI (reference sequence). V trimming: 7 bases; J trimming: 5 bases; junction bases outside the gene matches: 11.

The chain couples TRBV19 to TRBJ1-2; D is ambiguous. V was cut by 2 bases and J by 7 bases, with 11 bases left in between. Germline V lookup: CDR1 LNHDA, CDR2 SQIVND (reference sequence). This CDR3 comprises 13 residues. The CDR3 loop reads CASSIQQDGGYTF. The DNA for the CDR3 is TGTGCCAGTAGTATACAACAAGATGGTGGCTACACCTTC.

The J gene is TRBJ1-3, the V gene TRBV9, with D perhaps TRBD1 (6 bases). Germline values: CDR1 SGDLS, CDR2 YYNGEE. The CDR3 length is 14 residues. V was shortened by 4 bases and J by 4 bases, with 12 bases between the two germline ends. The CDR3 spells CASSPRTVGNTIYF. As DNA, the CDR3 is TGTGCCAGCAGCCCTAGGACAGTCGGAAACACCATATATTTT.

This clone was detected only once. The chain couples TRBV29-1 to TRBJ2-2; D gene unclear. Per the germline V gene, CDR1 is SQVTM and CDR2 is ANQGSEA. The germline V and J ends were trimmed by 4 bases and 5 bases, with 11 bases remaining between them. CDR3 length equals 13 residues. This CDR3 is CSVGQRGTGELFF. The DNA of the CDR3 is TGCAGCGTTGGGCAGCGTGGAACCGGGGAGCTGTTTTTT.

The chain carries TRBV7-8 and TRBJ2-7; 9 bases align to TRBD1. The germline V gene encodes CDR1 SGHVS and CDR2 FQNEAQ. The CDR3 is made up of 15 amino acids. V gave up 5 bases and J gave up 3 bases; unmatched junction bases: 8. The DNA for the CDR3 is TGTGCCAGCAGCGAATCCGGGACAGGGATCTACGAGCAGTACTTC. Amino acids: CASSESGTGIYEQYF.

CDR3 DNA sequence: TGTGCCAGCAGCTTATCGCCGCTCAACAGGGAAAAAGGCTACACCTTC. Protein product: CASSLSPLNREKGYTF. J is TRBJ1-2 and V is TRBV7-9; possible D gene TRBD1, 6 bases. The CDR3 extends over 16 amino acids. Per germline, CDR1 SEHNR and CDR2 FQNEAQ (reference sequence). V was clipped by 2 bases and J by 8 bases, with 21 bases between them.

This chain connects TRBV6-2 or TRBV6-3 to TRBJ2-5, with 10 bases identical to TRBD1. Trimming at V came to 4 bases and at J to 7 bases, leaving 6 bases not matched to a gene. This CDR3 comprises 14 residues. CDR1 is MNHEY, CDR2 SVGEGT, per germline. The CDR3: CASSSRQGALTQYF. In DNA form, the CDR3 reads TGTGCCAGCAGTTCCCGACAGGGGGCATTGACCCAGTACTTC.

The chain joins TRBV9 to TRBJ2-2; 8 bases fit TRBD2. Looked up from germline, CDR1 is SGDLS and CDR2 is YYNGEE. Trimming removed 4 bases from V and 7 bases from J; junction bases left unmatched: 9. CDR3 length: 15 residues. The CDR3 is CASSRFSGGGGELFF. In DNA form, the CDR3 reads TGTGCCAGCAGCCGGTTCAGCGGGGGTGGCGGGGAGCTGTTTTTT.